The present T cell receptor (beta chain) was sequenced within a study of blood T cell repertoires in COVID-19. Looking at the study overall: PBMCs, B-cell-depleted T cells, or T cells provided the cDNA or gDNA that made up the material.

The germline V gene encodes CDR1 GTSNPN and CDR2 SVGIG (reference sequence). Trimming at V came to 2 bases and at J to 9 bases, leaving 10 bases not matched to a gene. The CDR3 totals 16 residues. TCRdb's copy holds only in-frame clones and misses some; the assay was immunoSEQ multiplex PCR. Of hundreds of thousands of clones listed, 87% were seen once; the top ten hold under 6.5%. The V and J genes are TRBV30 and TRBJ2-1; 13 nucleotides align to TRBD2. The source material was peripheral blood. The receptor was derived from a woman in her fifties or sixties with COVID-19, enrolled during active disease. The CDR3 DNA reads as TGTGCCTGGAGTCCTGTTGGGACTAGCGGGAACAGTGAGCAGTTCTTC. It specifies CAWSPVGTSGNSEQFF.